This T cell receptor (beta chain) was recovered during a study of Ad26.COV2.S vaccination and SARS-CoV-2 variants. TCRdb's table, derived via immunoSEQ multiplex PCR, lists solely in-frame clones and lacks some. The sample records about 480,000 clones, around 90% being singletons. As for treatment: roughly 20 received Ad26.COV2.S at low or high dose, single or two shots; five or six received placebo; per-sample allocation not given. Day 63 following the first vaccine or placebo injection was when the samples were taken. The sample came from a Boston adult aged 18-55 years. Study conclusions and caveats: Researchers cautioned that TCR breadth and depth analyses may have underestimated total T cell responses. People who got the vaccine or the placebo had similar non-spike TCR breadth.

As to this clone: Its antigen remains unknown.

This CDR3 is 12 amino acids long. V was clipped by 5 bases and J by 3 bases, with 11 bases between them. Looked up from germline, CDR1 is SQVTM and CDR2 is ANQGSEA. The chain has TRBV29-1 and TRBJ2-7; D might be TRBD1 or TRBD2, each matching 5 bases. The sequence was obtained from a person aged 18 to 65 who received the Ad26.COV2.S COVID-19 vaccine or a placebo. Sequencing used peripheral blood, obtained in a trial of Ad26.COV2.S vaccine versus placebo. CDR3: CSVRVGDYEQYF. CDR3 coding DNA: TGCAGCGTTAGAGTGGGGGACTACGAGCAGTACTTC.